A selection of T cell receptor beta chains follows, all from one sample in a study of quantifying T cell responses using KT2 cells. MiXCR was run by TCRdb on the UMI-ligation and nested PCR reads, yielding one entry per CDR3 protein. The sample lists about 53,000 distinct CDR3 sequences, more than 9% seen once, with about 9.5% in the top ten. Source material: PBMCs spiked with cells of the T cell clone KT2. Receptors were obtained from a human donor. The CDR3 runs from the conserved cysteine through the conserved F or W. The D gene is left open where the match is weak. Some rows have no size entry. The others give once, few or many, or a class for an expanded clone.

clone size	V gene	D gene	J gene	CDR3 DNA	CDR3 protein
few	TRBV6-5	NA	TRBJ1-6	TGTGCCAGCAGTTACTCGACGCGTGTTGGGAGCTCACCCCTCCACTTT	CASSYSTRVGSSPLHF
few	TRBV7-8	NA	TRBJ1-6	TGTGCCAGCAGCTTAAACAGAAGGAGTTCACCCCTCCACTTT	CASSLNRRSSPLHF
NA	TRBV4-1	NA	TRBJ1-1	TGCGCCAGCTTTGATACGGGGCGTTTAAGGGAAGCTTTCTTT	CASFDTGRLREAFF
many	TRBV11-2	NA	TRBJ2-3	TGTGCCAGCAGCGGAAGGTATACGCAGTATTTT	CASSGRYTQYF
NA	TRBV15	NA	TRBJ2-4	TGTGCCACCAGCAGAGAACGGGGCAGGGTAAACATTCAGTACTTC	CATSRERGRVNIQYF
NA	TRBV6-1	NA	TRBJ1-6	TGTGCCAGCAGCCAGGTGAAGAGTTCACCCCTCCACTTT	CASSQVKSSPLHF
NA	TRBV27	NA	TRBJ2-3	TGTGCCAGCAGTTTAACAGTCCGCACAGATAAGCAGTATTTT	CASSLTVRTDKQYF
many	TRBV7-9	NA	TRBJ2-4	TGTGCCAGCAGCCCTAATGAGTTGGCCAAAAACATTCAGTACTTC	CASSPNELAKNIQYF
many	TRBV18	NA	TRBJ2-7	TGTGCCAGCTCACCTGGCATTTACTCCTACGAGCAGTACTTC	CASSPGIYSYEQYF
few	TRBV7-3	NA	TRBJ2-2	TGTGCCAGCAGCCGCGGGACAGCCAACACCGGGGAGCTGTTTTTT	CASSRGTANTGELFF
NA	TRBV25-1	NA	TRBJ2-7	TGTGCCAGCAGTATAGGGCTTTCTGAGCAGTACTTC	CASSIGLSEQYF
few	TRBV5-8	NA	TRBJ2-5	TGTGCCAGCAGCCCGGCAGGGGTTGCGGGAGCCCAAGAGACCCAGTACTTC	CASSPAGVAGAQETQYF
NA	TRBV20-1	TRBD2	TRBJ2-2	TGCAGTCTCCAGGGTGGGAGGGTTGGCGGGGAGCTGTTTTTT	CSLQGGRVGGELFF
NA	TRBV12-3/TRBV12-4	NA	TRBJ1-2	TGTGCCAGCAGTTCCTTTCGTTCACCGGACTATGGCTACACCTTC	CASSSFRSPDYGYTF
many	TRBV10-3	NA	TRBJ1-1	TGTGCCATCAGTGTTGAGATCTTAATGAACACTGAAGCTTTCTTT	CAISVEILMNTEAFF
NA	TRBV6-6	TRBD2	TRBJ2-2	TGTGCCAGCCGGCGGGAGAAAACCGGGGAGCTGTTTTTT	CASRREKTGELFF
few	TRBV3-1	TRBD2	TRBJ2-7	TGTGCCAGCAGCCGGGGACTAGCGGGAGCCGAGCAGTACTTC	CASSRGLAGAEQYF
NA	TRBV5-1	TRBD2	TRBJ2-7	TGCGCCAGCAGCCCTCAGCGGGGGGCTCCCGAGCAGTACTTC	CASSPQRGAPEQYF
few	TRBV20-1	NA	TRBJ1-1	TGCAGTGCTAGAGTTGAGGGAGTGGGCACTGAAGCTTTCTTT	CSARVEGVGTEAFF
NA	TRBV7-8	NA	TRBJ1-3	TGTGCCAGCAGCTTAGGACATGGAAACACCATATATTTT	CASSLGHGNTIYF
NA	TRBV30	NA	TRBJ1-1	TGTGCCTGGAGTGTAACCGCCCACACTGAAGCTTTCTTT	CAWSVTAHTEAFF
few	TRBV12-3/TRBV12-4	NA	TRBJ1-1	TGTGCCAGCAGTTTGGCCTCGGAAGCTTTCTTT	CASSLASEAFF
medium-sized	TRBV20-1	TRBD1	TRBJ2-1	TGCAGTGCTAGCGAGGGGGCATATGAGCAGTTCTTC	CSASEGAYEQFF
NA	TRBV2	NA	TRBJ1-1	TGTGCCAGCAGTGTGCAGTTCAGCACTGAAGCTTTCTTT	CASSVQFSTEAFF
NA	TRBV12-3/TRBV12-4	NA	TRBJ2-7	TGTGCCAGCAGTTTAATGCAGGGAGTCTACGAGCAGTACTTC	CASSLMQGVYEQYF
many	TRBV14	NA	TRBJ2-3	TGTGCCAGCAGCCCGAGAGATACGCAGTATTTT	CASSPRDTQYF